This entry describes one TCR beta chain. The data were obtained in a study of cytotoxic CD8 clonotypes in ibrutinib-treated CLL. At the level of the study: Sequencing produced an average of around 250,000 productive templates and tens of thousands of productive rearrangements per sample.

This CDR3 has 11 amino acids. V lost 1 base, J lost 7 bases, and 8 bases lay in between. Germline lookup yields CDR1 SQVTM and CDR2 ANQGSEA. Produced via immunoSEQ multiplex PCR; TCRdb's table is partial and in-frame only. The table includes nearly 85,000 clones, about four fifths detected once. The sample in question was PBMCs, obtained after 12 months of ibrutinib treatment. The chain has TRBV29-1 and TRBJ2-7, with D possibly matching TRBD2 (5 bases). The sequence was collected from a human donor with chronic lymphocytic leukemia. The CDR3 DNA follows: TGCAGCGTTGAAGCGGGGTTGGAGCAGTACTTC. Its protein product is CSVEAGLEQYF.